This T cell receptor (beta chain) was captured in a study of neurological immune-mediated disorders. This clonotype was seen repeatedly, ten times or more. V was pared by 4 bases and J by 6 bases, with 8 bases between. CDR3 length: 11 amino acids. The V gene's germline CDR1 is SGHDT and CDR2 YYEEEE. TCRdb reprocessed the 5' RACE reads via MiXCR and lists one record per CDR3 protein. Among tens of thousands of distinct CDR3 sequences, approximately 13% were seen once, and the ten largest hold around 5%. The time point was: longitudinal time-point 2. The sequenced material came from PBMCs. This chain joins TRBV5-6 and TRBJ2-7; possible D gene TRBD1, 5 bases. This sequence was found in a female donor with HTLV-1-associated myelopathy (HAM/TSP). CDR3 residues: CASSQGPEQYF. The CDR3 DNA sequence: TGTGCCAGCAGCCAGGGCCCCGAGCAGTACTTC.